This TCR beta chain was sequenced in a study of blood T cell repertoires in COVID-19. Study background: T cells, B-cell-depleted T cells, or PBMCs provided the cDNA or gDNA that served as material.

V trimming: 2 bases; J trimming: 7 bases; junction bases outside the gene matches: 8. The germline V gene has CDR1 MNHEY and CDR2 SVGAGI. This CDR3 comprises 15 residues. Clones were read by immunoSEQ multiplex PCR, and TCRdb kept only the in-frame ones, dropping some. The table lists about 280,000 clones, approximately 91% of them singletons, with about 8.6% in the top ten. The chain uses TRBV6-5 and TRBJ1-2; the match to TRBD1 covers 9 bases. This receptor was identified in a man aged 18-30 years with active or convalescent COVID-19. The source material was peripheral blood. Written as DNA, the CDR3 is TGTGCCAGCAGTTACCGGGACAGGGAATTTGGTGGCTACACCTTC. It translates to CASSYRDREFGGYTF.